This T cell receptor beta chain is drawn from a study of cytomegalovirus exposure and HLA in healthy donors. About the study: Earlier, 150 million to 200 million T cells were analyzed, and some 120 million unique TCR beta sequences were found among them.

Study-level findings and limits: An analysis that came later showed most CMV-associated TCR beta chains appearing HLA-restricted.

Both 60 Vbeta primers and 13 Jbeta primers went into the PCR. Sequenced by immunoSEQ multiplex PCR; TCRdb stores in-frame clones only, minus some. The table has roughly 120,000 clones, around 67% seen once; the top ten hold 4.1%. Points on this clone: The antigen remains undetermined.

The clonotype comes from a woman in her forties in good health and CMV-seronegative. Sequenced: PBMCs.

The CDR3, as DNA: TGTGCCAGTAGTATCAGTCTAGCGGGAGTGAATGAGCAGTTCTTC. This sequence encodes CASSISLAGVNEQFF. The rearrangement joins TRBV19 to TRBJ2-1, with 10 bases aligning to TRBD2. The CDR3 loop spans 15 amino acids. V gave up 3 bases and J gave up 7 bases; unmatched junction bases: 6. In germline, CDR1 is LNHDA, CDR2 SQIVND (reference sequence).